This TCR beta chain comes out of a study of CD8+CD57+ T cells in acquired aplastic anemia. Study-wide results and limits: Controls did not differ significantly from patients in CD8+ Simpson's diversity.

TCR beta VDJ and CDR3 were profiled, and genomic DNA was the template. TCRdb independently ran MiXCR on the reads; one entry per CDR3 protein. The sample consists of nearly 60,000 distinct CDR3 sequences, 55% to 70% of them appearing once. CD8+CD57+ cell expansion, shown by flow cytometry, had occurred in the patients selected for sequencing. This CDR3 region has 14 residues. Germline-derived CDR1 and CDR2 are LGHNA and YNFKEQ. V was cut by 0 bases and J by 6 bases, with 9 bases left in between. This clonotype came up many times. The antigen is not known. This clonotype was obtained from a human donor with aplastic anemia. The rearrangement uses TRBV4-2 and TRBJ1-5, with D perhaps TRBD1 (6 bases). The source material was sorted CD4+, CD8+, or CD8+CD57+ T cells (not recorded which) from PBMCs. CDR3 bases: TGTGCCAGCAGCCAAGACAGGGGAACTCAGCCCCAGCATTTT. It translates to CASSQDRGTQPQHF.